Each of the 31 T cell receptor beta chains below was sequenced from the same sample in a study of spatial heterogeneity in lung cancer. TCRdb reprocessed the 5' RACE reads via MiXCR and lists one record per CDR3 protein. The sample comprises about 70,000 distinct CDR3 sequences, about 9.5% of which are singletons, and 1.9% rests with the top ten. Time point specified: blood at routine non-recurrence follow-up after resection. The sample consisted of PBMCs, taken at follow-up. The receptors were sampled from a female donor with early-stage non-small cell lung cancer.

This clonotype has a handful of counts. The genes are TRBV19 and TRBJ2-2; 10 bases line up with TRBD2. Germline assignment: CDR1 LNHDA and CDR2 SQIVND (reference sequence). This CDR3 region has 16 residues. Losses at the gene ends were 5 bases for V and 5 bases for J; bases not matched to a gene: 8. The CDR3 loop reads CASSLLAGAETGELFF. The CDR3 bases are TGTGCCAGTAGTCTGCTAGCGGGGGCCGAAACCGGGGAGCTGTTTTTT.

The V gene is TRBV20-1, the J gene TRBJ1-5; D call uncertain. There are 15 residues in the CDR3. Between the trimmed V and J ends, which lost 1 base and 7 bases, there was a span of 17 bases. Germline V lookup: CDR1 DFQATT, CDR2 SNEGSKA (reference sequence). CDR3 coding DNA: TGCAGTGCTAGAGTCCGCCCGGGGATAGGCCAGCCCCAGCATTTT. This encodes CSARVRPGIGQPQHF.

This clonotype was observed a single time. The V call is TRBV3-1, the J call TRBJ2-1; 7 bases are shared with TRBD2. V shed 1 base, J shed 6 bases, and the junction held 6 bases outside the gene matches. This CDR3 has 15 residues. Germline values: CDR1 LGHDT, CDR2 YNNKEL (reference sequence). This CDR3 reads CASSQGWLAVNEQFF. The CDR3 DNA sequence: TGTGCCAGCAGCCAAGGTTGGCTAGCGGTCAATGAGCAGTTCTTC.

Many counts were recorded for this clonotype. This rearrangement joins TRBV7-9 to TRBJ2-1, with a weak D call TRBD1 (6 bases). V lost 1 base and J 6 bases, leaving 10 bases between the germline ends. The CDR3 consists of 14 residues. Germline V CDR1 and CDR2: SEHNR, FQNEAQ (reference sequence). For the CDR3, the DNA is TGTGCCAGCAGCTTAGACCCAGGGGCCAATGAGCAGTTCTTC. Protein: CASSLDPGANEQFF.

In this sample, this clonotype turned up many times. This chain uses TRBV7-9 with TRBJ1-1; 8 bases are a match to TRBD1. V dropped 0 bases and J dropped 3; count of bases not matched to a gene: 3. Germline CDR1 and CDR2: SEHNR and FQNEAQ (reference sequence). The CDR3 contains 15 residues. This CDR3 reads CASSLAQGGDTEAFF. In nucleotides, the CDR3 is TGTGCCAGCAGCTTAGCACAGGGGGGTGACACTGAAGCTTTCTTT.

This clonotype showed up many times. The J gene is TRBJ2-1, the V gene TRBV7-9, with D perhaps TRBD1 (6 bases). The V gene's germline CDR1 is SEHNR and CDR2 FQNEAQ (reference sequence). The CDR3 contains 17 residues. V was shortened by 2 bases and J by 0 bases, with 14 bases between the two germline ends. In DNA, the CDR3 is TGTGCCAGCAGCTTATCCCCAGGGGTTGGCTCCTACAATGAGCAGTTCTTC. Its translation: CASSLSPGVGSYNEQFF. Full variable domain (rest looked up from reference TRBV7-9 and TRBJ2-1): DTGVSQNPRHKITKRGQNVTFRCDPISEHNRLYWYRQTLGQGPEFLTYFQNEAQLEKSRLLSDRFSAERPKGSFSTLEIQRTEQGDSAMYLCASSLSPGVGSYNEQFFGPGTRLTVL.

CDR3 coding DNA: TGTGCCAGCGGACAGGGGGGTCAGCCCCAGCATTTT. Protein: CASGQGGQPQHF. The chain has TRBV2 and TRBJ1-5; 10 bases line up with TRBD1. CDR1 is SNHLY, CDR2 FYNNEI, per germline. The V and J ends lost 8 bases and 6 bases, in that order; junction bases with no gene match: 1. The CDR3 is made up of 12 amino acids.

This clonotype was picked up many times. V and J are TRBV5-1 and TRBJ2-2, with unresolved D. The CDR3 runs to 12 residues. The V end lost 5 bases, the J end lost 3 bases, and 5 bases lay between the germline ends. Germline lookup yields CDR1 SGHRS and CDR2 YFSETQ. CDR3 in amino acids: CASSYDTGELFF. In DNA, the CDR3 is TGCGCCAGCAGTTACGACACCGGGGAGCTGTTTTTT.

A few counts support this clonotype. The J gene is TRBJ2-7, the V gene TRBV20-1, with D unclear. V was cut by 5 bases and J by 3 bases, with 8 bases left in between. CDR1 and CDR2 (germline): DFQATT, SNEGSKA (reference sequence). The CDR3 covers 11 residues. Written as DNA, the CDR3 is TGCAGTGCTTCCCTTAGCTACGAGCAGTACTTC. Amino acid sequence: CSASLSYEQYF.

This clonotype was picked up a small number of times. The V call is TRBV29-1, the J call TRBJ1-4, with D possibly matching TRBD1 (6 bases). V gave up 4 bases and J gave up 10 bases, with 10 bases separating them. The V gene's germline CDR1 is SQVTM and CDR2 ANQGSEA. The CDR3 contains 11 residues. CDR3 sequence: CSVGGGGKLFF. The CDR3 DNA is TGCAGCGTTGGGGGAGGGGGAAAACTGTTTTTT.

This clonotype has a count of ten or more. V is TRBV5-1 and J is TRBJ1-1; a possible D gene is TRBD1 (5 bases). CDR1 SGHRS and CDR2 YFSETQ come from the germline V gene. V was clipped by 4 bases and J by 4 bases, with 14 bases between them. CDR3 size: 14 residues. CDR3 sequence (DNA): TGCGCCAGCAGCCCCTGGATTGGGACCACTGAAGCTTTCTTT. Translating it yields CASSPWIGTTEAFF.

This clonotype was seen at least ten times. The J gene is TRBJ2-2, the V gene TRBV28; TRBD2 aligns across 7 bases. The CDR3 covers 15 residues. V was pared by 3 bases and J by 5 bases, with 6 bases of the junction left unmatched. Germline V CDR1 and CDR2: MDHEN, SYDVKM. CDR3 DNA sequence: TGTGCCAGCAGTTTTTATCCGGGGGGAACCGGGGAGCTGTTTTTT. It specifies CASSFYPGGTGELFF.

A remark on this clonotype: A read error may explain this, as a much larger clone is one base away. As the CDR3 is not closed by the conserved phenylalanine or tryptophan, this likely results from a read error. Because the CDR3's place on the DNA is in doubt, the DNA is left out and the CDR3 is given as listed by TCRdb. The V gene is TRBV7-8, the J gene TRBJ2-3; the D call of TRBD2 is as the table states it, not checked on the DNA. Germline CDR1 is SGHVS and CDR2 is FQNEAQ. The CDR3 length equals 12 residues, ends included. The CDR3 loop reads CASSPPLAGKDI.

A remark on this clonotype: Given a much more abundant clone one base away, this may be a read error. As the CDR3 is not closed by the conserved phenylalanine or tryptophan, this likely results from a read error. CDR3: CATSDATSGRRNTQYI. The CDR3 nucleotides read TGTGCCACCAGTGACGCAACTAGCGGGAGACGAAATACGCAGTATATT. The chain uses TRBV24-1 and TRBJ2-3, with TRBD2 matching 11 bases. The ends lost 4 bases at V and 7 bases at J; junction bases unmatched: 9. Germline lookup yields CDR1 KGHDR and CDR2 SFDVKD. CDR3 length: 16 residues.

This clonotype came up many times. The rearrangement uses TRBV5-1 and TRBJ2-1; no clear D. The germline CDR1 and CDR2 sequences are SGHRS and YFSETQ. The V end was cut by 0 bases, the J end by 2 bases, with 9 bases between. This CDR3 contains 15 residues. CDR3 sequence (DNA): TGCGCCAGCAGCTTGGTTGCGAACCCCTACAATGAGCAGTTCTTC. Protein product: CASSLVANPYNEQFF.

This clonotype has ten or more counts. This chain links TRBV10-3 with TRBJ2-5; D call uncertain. Trimming took off 3 bases at V and 7 bases at J, with 9 bases between the two ends. The CDR3 covers 12 residues. CDR1 and CDR2 from the germline V gene are ENHRY and SYGVKD. The CDR3 reads CAISDSTGTQYF. The DNA of the CDR3 is TGTGCCATCAGTGACAGCACGGGGACCCAGTACTTC.

This clonotype was counted many times. The V and J genes are TRBV4-1 and TRBJ2-5; D is possibly TRBD2 (6 bases). V lost 0 bases and J 5 bases, leaving 19 bases between the germline ends. Germline lookup yields CDR1 MGHRA and CDR2 YSYEKL. CDR3 length equals 17 residues. The CDR3 loop is CASSQEGVPGRMETQYF. The CDR3 DNA follows: TGCGCCAGCAGCCAAGAAGGGGTGCCAGGGAGGATGGAGACCCAGTACTTC.

In this sample, this clonotype turned up many times. The chain links TRBV6-2 or TRBV6-3 to TRBJ2-1; D is unclear. Germline CDR1 is MNHEY and CDR2 is SVGEGT. Trimming shortened V by 3 bases and J by 9 bases, and 6 bases separated the two germline ends. CDR3 length equals 11 residues. CDR3 in amino acids: CASSYPGEQFF. The CDR3 DNA follows: TGTGCCAGCAGTTATCCGGGTGAGCAGTTCTTC.

This clonotype was found many times. CDR3 bases: TGTGCCAGTACGGGACTGAACACCTACGAGCAGTACTTC. Translation gives CASTGLNTYEQYF. This sequence joins TRBV6-2 or TRBV6-3 and TRBJ2-7, with a possible D match to TRBD2 (6 bases). Trimming removed 9 bases from V and 2 bases from J, with 14 bases in between. The length of the CDR3 is 13 residues. CDR1 is MNHEY and CDR2 is SVGEGT in the germline V gene.

This clonotype was detected a few times. The chain combines TRBV7-8 with TRBJ1-5, with D uncertain. Germline values: CDR1 SGHVS, CDR2 FQNEAQ. The CDR3 extends over 16 amino acids. Trimming removed 2 bases at V and 0 bases at J, with 11 bases between. The CDR3 sequence is CASSLRLGHSNQPQHF. CDR3 sequence (DNA): TGTGCCAGCAGCTTACGATTAGGTCATAGCAATCAGCCCCAGCATTTT.

This clonotype was detected ten times or more. The V call is TRBV29-1, the J call TRBJ1-1, with a weak D call TRBD1 (5 bases). CDR1 SQVTM and CDR2 ANQGSEA come from the germline V gene. The CDR3 has 13 residues. Trimming took off 3 bases at V and 0 bases at J, with 8 bases between the two ends. CDR3 nucleotides: TGCAGCGTTGATGACAGCATGAACACTGAAGCTTTCTTT. This codes for CSVDDSMNTEAFF. Together with reference TRBV29-1 and TRBJ1-1, the CDR3 gives the full variable domain: SAVISQKPSRDICQRGTSLTIQCQVDSQVTMMFWYRQQPGQSLTLIATANQGSEATYESGFVIDKFPISRPNLTFSTLTVSNMSPEDSSIYLCSVDDSMNTEAFFGQGTRLTVV.

This clonotype was observed a handful of times. The chain carries TRBV3-1 and TRBJ1-2; TRBD1 aligns across 9 bases. V shed 3 bases, J shed 4 bases, and the junction held 15 bases outside the gene matches. CDR1 is LGHDT, CDR2 YNNKEL, per germline (reference sequence). The CDR3 is 18 amino acids. As DNA, the CDR3 is TGTGCCAGCAGCCATCCCACAGGGGGCGGGGATCCTAGCTATGGCTACACCTTC. Amino acid sequence: CASSHPTGGGDPSYGYTF.

The chain is built from TRBV25-1 and TRBJ2-7; TRBD2 aligns across 7 bases. With 1 base clipped from V and 2 bases from J, the junction kept 5 bases outside the gene matches. The CDR3 consists of 15 residues. CDR1 and CDR2 (germline): MGHDK, SYGVNS. The CDR3 DNA sequence: TGTGCCAGCAGTGAATCCGGGGGGTTGACCTACGAGCAGTACTTC. Its translation: CASSESGGLTYEQYF.

This clonotype was counted many times. The chain employs TRBV4-2 and TRBJ2-3; 8 bases align to TRBD2. Germline-derived CDR1 and CDR2 are LGHNA and YNFKEQ. The length of the CDR3 is 19 residues. Trimming at V came to 0 bases and at J to 4 bases, leaving 15 bases not matched to a gene. CDR3 coding DNA: TGTGCCAGCAGCCAAGAGGGACCTGACGGGAGGGCCATGGCAGATACGCAGTATTTT. Amino acid sequence: CASSQEGPDGRAMADTQYF.

J is TRBJ2-7 and V is TRBV2; 7 positions agree with TRBD2. The CDR3 length is 13 residues. Germline loops: CDR1 SNHLY, CDR2 FYNNEI. The trim removed 10 bases at V and 3 bases at J, leaving 9 bases unmatched. The CDR3 loop reads CATKGGSGYEQYF. The CDR3 coding sequence is TGTGCCACCAAGGGAGGGAGTGGCTACGAGCAGTACTTC.

This clonotype was observed at least ten times. The chain is built from TRBV12-3 or TRBV12-4 and TRBJ1-2; a weak D match, TRBD1 (6 bases). The CDR3 is 17 amino acids. V gave up 4 bases and J gave up 5 bases, with 23 bases separating them. CDR3: CASSSHSGTTSLYGYTF. The DNA of the CDR3 is TGTGCCAGCAGTTCTCATTCCGGGACAACGTCCCTGTATGGCTACACCTTC.

There are a few counts of this clonotype. The V gene is TRBV20-1, the J gene TRBJ2-3, with 10 bases matching TRBD1. This CDR3 contains 16 residues. V shed 5 bases and J 2 bases; nucleotides not matched to a gene: 10. Germline V lookup: CDR1 DFQATT, CDR2 SNEGSKA (reference sequence). The CDR3 DNA sequence: TGCAGTGCTTTCGCGAGACAGGGGGCGGTCACAGATACGCAGTATTTT. Translated: CSAFARQGAVTDTQYF.

In its sample, this clonotype was seen many times. This chain connects TRBV28 to TRBJ2-3, with D possibly TRBD1 on 6 matching bases. Trimming pared 7 bases from V and 5 bases from J, leaving 13 bases between. Germline CDR1 is MDHEN and CDR2 is SYDVKM. This CDR3 spans 13 amino acids. The chain's CDR3 is CASTTGSEDTQYF. The CDR3 DNA follows: TGTGCCAGCACCACAGGGTCGGAAGATACGCAGTATTTT.

This clonotype has at least ten counts. CDR3 in amino acids: CASSSNPTGSYEQYF. CDR3 in DNA: TGTGCCAGCAGCTCGAACCCCACCGGATCCTACGAGCAGTACTTC. The genes are TRBV7-3 and TRBJ2-7; D gene uncertain. Trimming removed 4 bases from V and 1 base from J, with 14 bases in between. Germline V gene sequence: CDR1 SGHTA, CDR2 FQGTGA. The CDR3 has 15 residues.

In its sample, this clonotype was seen a few times. The chain couples TRBV10-3 to TRBJ2-7; 10 bases match TRBD2. Unmatched junction bases numbered 2, after V lost 9 bases and J lost 0 bases. The CDR3 totals 13 residues. CDR1 and CDR2 (germline): ENHRY, SYGVKD. Here the CDR3 reads CAIRLAGSYEQYF. The CDR3 bases are TGTGCCATTCGACTAGCGGGCTCCTACGAGCAGTACTTC.

This clonotype was seen ten or more times. This rearrangement joins TRBV7-8 to TRBJ2-7; D unclear. Germline V gene data show CDR1 as SGHVS and CDR2 as FQNEAQ. Trimming left V 7 bases short and J 5 bases short, with 12 bases between. This CDR3 has 12 residues. The DNA of the CDR3 is TGTGCCAGCAACAATAATGGGGACGAGCAGTACTTC. Its protein is CASNNNGDEQYF.